This TCR beta chain was sequenced for a study of blood T cell repertoires in COVID-19. About the research overall: From the United States, Italy and Spain came samples of acute and convalescent COVID-19.

V dropped 4 bases and J dropped 3 bases, with 12 bases sitting between them. The CDR3 sequence is 15 residues long. Germline loops: CDR1 MGHDK, CDR2 SYGVNS. Study processing details: Amplified reference gene primers provided the basis for estimating nucleated cell counts. Method: immunoSEQ multiplex PCR; TCRdb's copy keeps in-frame clones and lacks some. V, J and clone size were drawn from that table, and D and trimming were deduced from the DNA. The data hold around 310,000 clones, with 89% observed a single time. This sequence originates from a woman between 25 and 40 years old who had recovered from COVID-19. The sample taken for sequencing was PBMCs or T cells enriched from blood (not recorded which). V usage is TRBV25-1 and J usage is TRBJ2-2, with D possibly TRBD1 on 6 matching bases. The CDR3 DNA reads TGTGCCAGCAGTGTACAGGGTCGGGACACCGGGGAGCTGTTTTTT. Protein: CASSVQGRDTGELFF.